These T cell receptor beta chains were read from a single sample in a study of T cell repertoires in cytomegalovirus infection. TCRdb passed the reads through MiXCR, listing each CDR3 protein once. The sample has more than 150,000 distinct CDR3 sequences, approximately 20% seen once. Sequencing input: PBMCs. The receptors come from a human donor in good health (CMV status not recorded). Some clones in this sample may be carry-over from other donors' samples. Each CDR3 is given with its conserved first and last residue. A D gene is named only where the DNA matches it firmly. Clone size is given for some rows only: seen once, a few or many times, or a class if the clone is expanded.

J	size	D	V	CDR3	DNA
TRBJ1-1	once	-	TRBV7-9	CASGPQGGGTEAFF	TGTGCCAGCGGACCACAGGGCGGCGGCACTGAAGCTTTCTTT
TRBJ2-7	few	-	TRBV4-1	CASSQASGVTYEQYF	TGCGCCAGCAGCCAAGCCTCGGGTGTTACCTACGAGCAGTACTTC
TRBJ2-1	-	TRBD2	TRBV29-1	CSVDGGGLAANEQFF	TGCAGCGTTGACGGTGGGGGACTAGCGGCCAATGAGCAGTTCTTC
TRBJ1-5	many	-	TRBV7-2	CASSLAGSHQPQHF	TGTGCCAGCAGCTTAGCCGGCAGCCATCAGCCCCAGCATTTT
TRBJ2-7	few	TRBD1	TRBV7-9	CASSSTGTGSYEQYF	TGTGCCAGCAGCTCCACCGGGACAGGGTCCTACGAGCAGTACTTC
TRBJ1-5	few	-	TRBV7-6	CASSTGMETTNQPQHF	TGTGCCAGCAGCACGGGAATGGAGACAACGAATCAGCCCCAGCATTTT
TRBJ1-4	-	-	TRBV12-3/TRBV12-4	CASSFNQANEKLFF	TGTGCCAGCAGTTTTAACCAGGCTAATGAAAAACTGTTTTTT
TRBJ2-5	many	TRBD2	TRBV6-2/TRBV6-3	CASRPSGGHQETQYF	TGTGCCAGCAGACCGAGCGGGGGCCATCAAGAGACCCAGTACTTC
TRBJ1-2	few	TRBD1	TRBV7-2	CASSLGGQGAQAYGYTF	TGTGCCAGCAGCTTAGGGGGACAGGGGGCGCAGGCCTATGGCTACACCTTC
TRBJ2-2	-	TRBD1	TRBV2	CASTTGGTGELFF	TGTGCCAGCACTACAGGGGGCACCGGGGAGCTGTTTTTT
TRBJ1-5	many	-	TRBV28	CASSITGTKNQPQHF	TGTGCCAGCAGTATCACCGGGACAAAGAATCAGCCCCAGCATTTT
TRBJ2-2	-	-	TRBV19	CGSSLGVNTGELFF	TGTGGTTCCTCCCTCGGGGTAAACACCGGGGAGCTGTTTTTT
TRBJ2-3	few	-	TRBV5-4	CASSLRLTTDTQYF	TGTGCCAGCAGCTTGAGGCTAACCACAGATACGCAGTATTTT
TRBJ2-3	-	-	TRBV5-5	CASSHYSGQLTDTQYF	TGTGCCAGCAGCCACTACTCGGGACAACTCACAGATACGCAGTATTTT
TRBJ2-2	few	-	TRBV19	CASLREWAGELFF	TGTGCCAGTTTACGGGAGTGGGCCGGGGAGCTGTTTTTT
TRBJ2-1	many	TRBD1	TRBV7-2	CASSPTVSGGAYNEQFF	TGTGCCAGCAGCCCCACCGTCTCAGGGGGCGCCTACAATGAGCAGTTCTTC
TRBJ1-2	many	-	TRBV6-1	CASSEGGGRGYGYTF	TGTGCCAGCAGTGAAGGAGGGGGACGAGGGTATGGCTACACCTTC
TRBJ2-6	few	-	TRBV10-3	CAISESLISQGANVLTF	TGTGCCATCAGTGAGTCATTAATTTCCCAGGGGGCCAACGTCCTGACTTTC
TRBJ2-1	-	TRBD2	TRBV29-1	CSGGLALNEQFF	TGCAGCGGGGGACTAGCCCTTAATGAGCAGTTCTTC
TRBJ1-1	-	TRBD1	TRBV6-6	CASKGTGLWNTEAFF	TGTGCCAGCAAGGGGACAGGGCTGTGGAACACTGAAGCTTTCTTT
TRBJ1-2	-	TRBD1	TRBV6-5	CASSYSSTGSGYTF	TGTGCCAGCAGTTACTCATCGACAGGGAGTGGCTACACCTTC
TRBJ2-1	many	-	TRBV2	CASSESGLDYYNEQFF	TGTGCCAGCAGTGAGTCCGGCCTAGATTACTACAATGAGCAGTTCTTC
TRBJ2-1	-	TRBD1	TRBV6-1	CASSRRQGNYNEQFF	TGTGCCAGCAGTCGAAGACAGGGTAATTACAATGAGCAGTTCTTC
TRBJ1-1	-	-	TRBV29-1	CSVEAGDYTEAFF	TGCAGCGTTGAGGCAGGCGATTACACTGAAGCTTTCTTT
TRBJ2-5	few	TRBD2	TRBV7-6	CASSLVGGAAETQYF	TGTGCCAGCAGCTTAGTCGGGGGGGCCGCGGAGACCCAGTACTTC
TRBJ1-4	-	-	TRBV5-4	CASSLDAGRNEKLFF	TGTGCCAGCAGCTTGGATGCAGGGAGGAATGAAAAACTGTTTTTT
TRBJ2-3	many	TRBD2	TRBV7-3	CASSPLAGGGPDTQYF	TGTGCCAGCAGCCCTCTAGCGGGAGGGGGGCCAGATACGCAGTATTTT
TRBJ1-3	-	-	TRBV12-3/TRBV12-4	CASSLRESGNTIYF	TGTGCCAGCAGTTTGAGGGAGTCTGGAAACACCATATATTTT
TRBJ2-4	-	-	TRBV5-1	CASSLGGSRNMQYF	TGCGCCAGCAGCTTGGGGGGATCAAGGAACATGCAGTACTTC
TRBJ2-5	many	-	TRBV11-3	CASSSYRSGPLGETQYF	TGTGCCAGCAGCTCCTATAGGAGCGGGCCCCTCGGAGAGACCCAGTACTTC
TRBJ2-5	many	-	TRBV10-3	CAISREKQETQYF	TGTGCCATCAGCCGGGAAAAGCAAGAGACCCAGTACTTC
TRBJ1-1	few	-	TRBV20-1	CSAFGENTEAFF	TGCAGTGCCTTCGGGGAGAACACTGAAGCTTTCTTT
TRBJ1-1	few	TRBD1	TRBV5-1	CASADTGGITEAFF	TGCGCCAGCGCCGATACAGGGGGCATTACTGAAGCTTTCTTT
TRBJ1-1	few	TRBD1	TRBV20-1	CSALDRDFMNTEAFF	TGCAGTGCGCTCGACAGGGATTTTATGAACACTGAAGCTTTCTTT
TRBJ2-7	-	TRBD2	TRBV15	CATSSGTSGSSYEQYF	TGTGCCACCAGCAGCGGGACTAGCGGGAGCTCCTACGAGCAGTACTTC
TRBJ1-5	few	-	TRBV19	CASSRRGVQPQHF	TGTGCCAGTAGCCGACGGGGGGTTCAGCCCCAGCATTTT
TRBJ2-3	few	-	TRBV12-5	CASGPTAGQWRDTQYF	TGTGCTAGTGGACCTACTGCGGGACAATGGAGAGATACGCAGTATTTT
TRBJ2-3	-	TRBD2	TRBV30	CAWSGGSLAGGAGADTQYF	TGTGCCTGGAGTGGAGGGAGTCTAGCGGGAGGAGCTGGCGCAGATACGCAGTATTTT
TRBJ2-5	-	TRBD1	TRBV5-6	CASSAGQVPQETQYF	TGTGCCAGCAGCGCCGGACAGGTACCCCAAGAGACCCAGTACTTC
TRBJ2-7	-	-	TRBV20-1	CSARDLGTGRYEQYF	TGCAGTGCTAGAGATCTGGGGACTGGGCGATACGAGCAGTACTTC
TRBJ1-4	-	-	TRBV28	CASSKRRATNEKLFF	TGTGCCAGCAGTAAAAGGAGGGCAACTAATGAAAAACTGTTTTTT
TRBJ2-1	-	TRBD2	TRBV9	CASSSGPIAGGYNEQFF	TGTGCCAGCAGCTCGGGCCCGATAGCGGGAGGTTACAATGAGCAGTTCTTC
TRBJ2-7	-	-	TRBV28	CASSPLISRLFF	TGTGCCAGCAGTCCCCTGATATCCCGCCTTTTCTTC
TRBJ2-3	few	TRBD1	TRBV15	CATSREGTGGDTQYF	TGTGCCACCAGCAGAGAAGGGACAGGGGGAGATACGCAGTATTTT
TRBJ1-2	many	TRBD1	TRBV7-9	CASSLGQGNGYTF	TGTGCCAGCAGCCTCGGACAGGGAAATGGCTACACCTTC
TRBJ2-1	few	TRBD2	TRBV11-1	CASSSGLARDNEQFF	TGTGCCAGCAGCTCAGGACTAGCACGGGACAATGAGCAGTTCTTC
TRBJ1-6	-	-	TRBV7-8	CASSFVTPGGSPLHF	TGTGCCAGCAGCTTCGTCACCCCAGGCGGTTCACCCCTCCACTTT
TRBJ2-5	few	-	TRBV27	CASSLSGSGETQYF	TGTGCCAGCAGTTTATCGGGGTCGGGAGAGACCCAGTACTTC
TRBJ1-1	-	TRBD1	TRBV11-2	CASGQQGGISEAFF	TGTGCCAGCGGACAACAGGGGGGTATCTCTGAAGCTTTCTTT
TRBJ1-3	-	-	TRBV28	CASSWDTIYF	TGTGCCAGCAGTTGGGACACCATATATTTT
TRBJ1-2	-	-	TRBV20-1	CSAPPATYGYTF	TGCAGTGCCCCTCCGGCTACCTATGGCTACACCTTC
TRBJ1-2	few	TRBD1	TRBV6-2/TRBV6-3	CASSSRDRGYGYTF	TGTGCCAGCAGCTCCCGGGACAGGGGCTATGGCTACACCTTC
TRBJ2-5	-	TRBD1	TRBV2	CASGQVQETQYF	TGTGCCAGTGGACAGGTCCAAGAGACCCAGTACTTC